These T cell receptor beta chains were read from a single sample in a study of shared clonotypes between healthy human individuals. Sequencing was performed with immunoSEQ multiplex PCR; in TCRdb, only in-frame clones are kept and a portion is missing. The sample records about 480,000 clones, about three quarters being singletons. Input material: PBMCs. The receptor source for this set is a middle-aged woman in good health. Some clones in this sample may be carry-over from other donors' samples. Both conserved end residues are part of each CDR3. D genes are given only for firm matches. Size is stated for part of the rows, as once, few or many counts, or as a class when the clone is expanded.

abundance: .; v_gene: TRBV15; d_gene: TRBD2; j_gene: TRBJ2-1; CDR3nt: TGTGCCACCAGCAGCCACCCACCGCCTAGCGGAGTGGGGAATGAGCAGTTCTTC; CDR3aa: CATSSHPPPSGVGNEQFF
abundance: once; v_gene: TRBV7-2; d_gene: .; j_gene: TRBJ2-5; CDR3nt: TGTGCCAGCAATCCCAGGCAAACCCAAGAGACCCAGTACTTC; CDR3aa: CASNPRQTQETQYF
abundance: .; v_gene: TRBV6-6; d_gene: .; j_gene: TRBJ2-1; CDR3nt: TGTGCCAGCAGTAGACTAGGCTCCTACAATGAGCAGTTCTTC; CDR3aa: CASSRLGSYNEQFF
abundance: .; v_gene: TRBV30; d_gene: .; j_gene: TRBJ2-1; CDR3nt: TGTGCCTGGAGTGTGCGTCGGGATGAGCAGTTCTTC; CDR3aa: CAWSVRRDEQFF
abundance: .; v_gene: TRBV27; d_gene: TRBD2; j_gene: TRBJ2-3; CDR3nt: TGTGCCAGCAGTCCGTTGGGACTAGCGGACCGTATTAACACAGATACGCAGTATTTT; CDR3aa: CASSPLGLADRINTDTQYF
abundance: .; v_gene: TRBV7-8; d_gene: TRBD1; j_gene: TRBJ2-1; CDR3nt: TGTGCCAGCAGCGACCGGGACAGGGGGTTTAGCGGTGAGCAGTTCTTC; CDR3aa: CASSDRDRGFSGEQFF
abundance: .; v_gene: TRBV10-1; d_gene: TRBD2; j_gene: TRBJ2-3; CDR3nt: TGCGCCAGCAGTGAGCTTAGCGGGAGGGACAGCACAGATACGCAGTATTTT; CDR3aa: CASSELSGRDSTDTQYF
abundance: few; v_gene: TRBV19; d_gene: TRBD2; j_gene: TRBJ2-5; CDR3nt: TGTGCCAGTAGTATAGCGGGACTAGCGGAAGAGACCCAGTACTTC; CDR3aa: CASSIAGLAEETQYF
abundance: .; v_gene: TRBV11-3; d_gene: .; j_gene: TRBJ2-1; CDR3nt: TGTGCCAGCAGCTTTTCGAGAGCGGGCTCCTACAATGAGCAGTTCTTC; CDR3aa: CASSFSRAGSYNEQFF
abundance: once; v_gene: TRBV5-8; d_gene: TRBD2; j_gene: TRBJ2-7; CDR3nt: TGTGCCAGCAGCCGGGGGACTAGCATTACCGGCGAGCAGTACTTC; CDR3aa: CASSRGTSITGEQYF
abundance: .; v_gene: TRBV4-2; d_gene: TRBD1; j_gene: TRBJ2-1; CDR3nt: TGTGCCAGCAGCCAAGATCGGGACAGGGGGATGTTCTTC; CDR3aa: CASSQDRDRGMFF
abundance: .; v_gene: TRBV6-6; d_gene: .; j_gene: TRBJ1-5; CDR3nt: TGTGCCAGCAGGGATAGCAATCAGCCCCAGCATTTT; CDR3aa: CASRDSNQPQHF
abundance: .; v_gene: TRBV5-1; d_gene: TRBD1; j_gene: TRBJ2-1; CDR3nt: TGCGCCAGCAGCAAGACCCCGACAGGGGACAATGAGCAGTTCTTC; CDR3aa: CASSKTPTGDNEQFF
abundance: .; v_gene: TRBV11-2; d_gene: .; j_gene: TRBJ2-7; CDR3nt: TGTGCCAGCGGGCTGGGGTTGGGAGATCCTCCATACGAGCAGTACTTC; CDR3aa: CASGLGLGDPPYEQYF
abundance: .; v_gene: TRBV12-5; d_gene: TRBD2; j_gene: TRBJ2-7; CDR3nt: TGTGCTAGTGGTTTGGACCCCAGCGGGAGAGGAGTATACGAGCAGTACTTC; CDR3aa: CASGLDPSGRGVYEQYF
abundance: few; v_gene: TRBV4-2; d_gene: .; j_gene: TRBJ2-2; CDR3nt: TGTGCCAGCAGCCATGATCGGACGGGCGGAGGGGAGCTGTTTTTT; CDR3aa: CASSHDRTGGGELFF
abundance: .; v_gene: TRBV10-3; d_gene: TRBD2; j_gene: TRBJ2-7; CDR3nt: TGTGCCACTACGCTAGCGGGAGTTGGCGAGCAGTACTTC; CDR3aa: CATTLAGVGEQYF
abundance: .; v_gene: TRBV5-3; d_gene: TRBD2; j_gene: TRBJ2-1; CDR3nt: TGTGCCAGAAGCTGGGAACTAGCGGGAGGCCACAATGAGCAGTTCTTC; CDR3aa: CARSWELAGGHNEQFF
abundance: .; v_gene: TRBV5-1; d_gene: TRBD1; j_gene: TRBJ2-1; CDR3nt: TGCGCCAGCAGCCTGACAGGGGGCTCCTACAATGAGCAGTTCTTC; CDR3aa: CASSLTGGSYNEQFF
abundance: once; v_gene: TRBV5-5; d_gene: .; j_gene: TRBJ2-1; CDR3nt: TGTGCCAGCAGCTTGGCGGGCAGCTCCTACAATGAGCAGTTCTTC; CDR3aa: CASSLAGSSYNEQFF
abundance: .; v_gene: TRBV11-2; d_gene: TRBD2; j_gene: TRBJ2-5; CDR3nt: TGTGCCAGCAGTTCTGGACTAGCGGGAGAGACCCAGTACTTC; CDR3aa: CASSSGLAGETQYF
abundance: once; v_gene: TRBV20-1; d_gene: .; j_gene: TRBJ1-1; CDR3nt: TGCAGTGCGGGCAATGAAGCTTTCTTT; CDR3aa: CSAGNEAFF
abundance: once; v_gene: TRBV4-1; d_gene: .; j_gene: TRBJ1-2; CDR3nt: TGCGCCAGCAGCCTAATCACAGTAAGCTATGGCTACACCTTC; CDR3aa: CASSLITVSYGYTF
abundance: .; v_gene: TRBV28; d_gene: .; j_gene: TRBJ1-1; CDR3nt: TGTGCCAGCAGAAGCCCGGGTGACGGGACTGAAGCTTTCTTT; CDR3aa: CASRSPGDGTEAFF
abundance: once; v_gene: TRBV9; d_gene: .; j_gene: TRBJ2-6; CDR3nt: TGTGCCAGCAGCGTATATCGGGGTGCTGGGGCCAACGTCCTGACTTTC; CDR3aa: CASSVYRGAGANVLTF
abundance: few; v_gene: TRBV11-1; d_gene: .; j_gene: TRBJ1-1; CDR3nt: TGTGCCAGCAGCTTCACGGAGGGTTACACTGAAGCTTTCTTT; CDR3aa: CASSFTEGYTEAFF
abundance: .; v_gene: TRBV2; d_gene: TRBD2; j_gene: TRBJ2-1; CDR3nt: TGTGCCAGCAGTGGAGGGGGACTAGCGGGGTCCTACAATGAGCAGTTCTTC; CDR3aa: CASSGGGLAGSYNEQFF
abundance: .; v_gene: TRBV28; d_gene: TRBD1; j_gene: TRBJ2-5; CDR3nt: TGTGCCAGCAGTTTCTCCAGGGGGCTGCGAGAGACCCAGTACTTC; CDR3aa: CASSFSRGLRETQYF
abundance: .; v_gene: TRBV5-1; d_gene: TRBD2; j_gene: TRBJ2-1; CDR3nt: TGCGCCAGCGGAGAATCGAGCGGGAATGATGAGCAGTTCTTC; CDR3aa: CASGESSGNDEQFF
abundance: .; v_gene: TRBV27; d_gene: .; j_gene: TRBJ1-4; CDR3nt: TGTGCCACCACGGGAGGGCTTAATGAAAAACTGTTTTTT; CDR3aa: CATTGGLNEKLFF
abundance: .; v_gene: TRBV13; d_gene: TRBD2; j_gene: TRBJ2-1; CDR3nt: TGTGCCAGCAGCTTAGAGTCTGCGGGAGGGCGCGAGGGTGAGCAGTTCTTC; CDR3aa: CASSLESAGGREGEQFF
abundance: .; v_gene: TRBV2; d_gene: TRBD1; j_gene: TRBJ1-3; CDR3nt: TGTGCCAGCAGTACACAGGGGGCACCTGGAAACACCATATATTTT; CDR3aa: CASSTQGAPGNTIYF
abundance: .; v_gene: TRBV5-4; d_gene: .; j_gene: TRBJ1-2; CDR3nt: TGTGCCAGCAGCCCCGGGACGGGCTATGGCTACACCTTC; CDR3aa: CASSPGTGYGYTF
abundance: .; v_gene: TRBV7-8; d_gene: TRBD2; j_gene: TRBJ2-5; CDR3nt: TGTGCCAGCAGCTGGGGGACTATCCAAGAGACCCAGTACTTC; CDR3aa: CASSWGTIQETQYF
abundance: .; v_gene: TRBV29-1; d_gene: TRBD1; j_gene: TRBJ2-7; CDR3nt: TGCAGCGCTCTACAGGGGGTAAGCTACGAGCAGTACTTC; CDR3aa: CSALQGVSYEQYF
abundance: .; v_gene: TRBV7-8; d_gene: .; j_gene: TRBJ2-1; CDR3nt: TGTGCCAGCAGCTTGCAGGGGAGCAATGAGCAGTTCTTC; CDR3aa: CASSLQGSNEQFF
abundance: .; v_gene: TRBV28; d_gene: .; j_gene: TRBJ2-7; CDR3nt: TGTGCCAGCAGTCTTGGCGCTGTCGGGGGTCGAGGCGAGCAGTACTTC; CDR3aa: CASSLGAVGGRGEQYF
abundance: few; v_gene: TRBV5-1; d_gene: .; j_gene: TRBJ1-2; CDR3nt: TGCGCCAGCAGCACCCAGGGAGGGAGCTATGGCTACACCTTC; CDR3aa: CASSTQGGSYGYTF
abundance: few; v_gene: TRBV7-9; d_gene: TRBD1; j_gene: TRBJ1-4; CDR3nt: TGTGCCAGCAGCTTAGGACAGGGTGGTGAAAAACTGTTTTTT; CDR3aa: CASSLGQGGEKLFF
abundance: .; v_gene: TRBV5-1; d_gene: .; j_gene: TRBJ1-1; CDR3nt: TGCGCCAGCAGCTTCGACAGGTCCGAAGCTTTCTTT; CDR3aa: CASSFDRSEAFF
abundance: .; v_gene: TRBV7-2; d_gene: .; j_gene: TRBJ1-1; CDR3nt: TGTGCCAGCAGCTTCGCCCTGGACACTGAAGCTTTCTTT; CDR3aa: CASSFALDTEAFF
abundance: .; v_gene: TRBV7-9; d_gene: .; j_gene: TRBJ1-3; CDR3nt: TGTGCCAGCAGCTTTGCTAGTTCTGGAAACACCATATATTTT; CDR3aa: CASSFASSGNTIYF
abundance: .; v_gene: TRBV28; d_gene: .; j_gene: TRBJ2-3; CDR3nt: TGTGCCAGCTCGGGCCGGGACATAGGCACAGATACGCAGTATTTT; CDR3aa: CASSGRDIGTDTQYF
abundance: .; v_gene: TRBV25-1; d_gene: .; j_gene: TRBJ2-7; CDR3nt: TGTGCCAGCAGTGAATATGGCAGGGCCTACGAGCAGTACTTC; CDR3aa: CASSEYGRAYEQYF
abundance: .; v_gene: TRBV5-1; d_gene: .; j_gene: TRBJ2-1; CDR3nt: TGCGCCAGCAGCCCGGACAATGAGCAGTTCTTC; CDR3aa: CASSPDNEQFF